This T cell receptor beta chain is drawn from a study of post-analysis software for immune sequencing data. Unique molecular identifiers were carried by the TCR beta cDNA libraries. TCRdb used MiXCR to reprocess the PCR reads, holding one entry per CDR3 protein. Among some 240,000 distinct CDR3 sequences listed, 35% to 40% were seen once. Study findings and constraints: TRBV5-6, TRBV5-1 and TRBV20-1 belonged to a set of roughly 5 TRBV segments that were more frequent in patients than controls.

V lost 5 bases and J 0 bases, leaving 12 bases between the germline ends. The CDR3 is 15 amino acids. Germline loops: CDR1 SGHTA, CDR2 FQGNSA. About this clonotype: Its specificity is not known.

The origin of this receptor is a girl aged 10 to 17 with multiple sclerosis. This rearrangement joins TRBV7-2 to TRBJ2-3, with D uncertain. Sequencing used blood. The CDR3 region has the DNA TGTGCCAGCAGCCCCCACCCGGAGAGCACAGATACGCAGTATTTT. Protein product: CASSPHPESTDTQYF.